This TCR beta chain is drawn from a study of blood T cell repertoires in COVID-19. Study-level background: From T cells, B-cell-depleted T cells, or PBMCs came the material, which was cDNA or gDNA.

This clone showed up just a few times. Data came from immunoSEQ multiplex PCR; TCRdb stores just in-frame clones and leaves some out. The sample shows 84,000 or so clones, 79% of them seen only once. Germline CDR1 is MDHEN and CDR2 is SYDVKM. The J segment lost 8 bases and the V segment lost 3 bases, leaving 5 bases of the junction unmatched. The CDR3 runs to 14 residues. The sample comprised peripheral blood. The rearrangement links TRBV28 to TRBJ2-1, with TRBD2 matching 9 bases. This receptor was identified in a man in his 70s with acute or convalescent COVID-19. CDR3 amino acids: CASSLAGGSDEQFF. The CDR3 DNA is TGTGCCAGCAGTTTGGCGGGGGGGTCGGATGAGCAGTTCTTC.